Shown below are 17 T cell receptor beta chains from a single sample sequenced in a study of T cell responses to AZD1222 COVID-19 vaccine. Some clones are missing from TCRdb's copy, which holds only in-frame ones; the method was immunoSEQ multiplex PCR. The data show over 100,000 clones, approximately 86% seen once. Specimen: peripheral blood, collected on day 0 of AZD1222 vaccination. The source of these receptors is an adult in good health.

This chain connects TRBV7-9 to TRBJ1-1; unclear D gene. Trimming shortened V by 3 bases and J by 2 bases, and 7 bases separated the two germline ends. The length of the CDR3 is 13 residues. Germline CDR1 reads SEHNR; CDR2 reads FQNEAQ (reference sequence). The CDR3 spells CASSFQLNTEAFF. The CDR3 DNA sequence: TGTGCCAGCAGCTTCCAACTAAACACTGAAGCTTTCTTT.

The chain combines TRBV5-1 with TRBJ2-1; D possibly corresponds to TRBD2 (5 bases). The CDR3 covers 15 residues. The V and J ends lost 0 bases and 0 bases respectively, with 7 bases between them. CDR1 and CDR2 from the germline V gene are SGHRS and YFSETQ. The CDR3 is CASSLVGSSYNEQFF. The CDR3 nucleotides read TGCGCCAGCAGCTTGGTGGGGAGCTCCTACAATGAGCAGTTCTTC.

V gene TRBV30 combines with J gene TRBJ1-2, with D maybe TRBD1 (6 bases). CDR1 is GTSNPN and CDR2 is SVGIG in the germline V gene (reference sequence). V lost 0 bases and J 7 bases, leaving 9 bases between the germline ends. This CDR3 comprises 12 residues. The CDR3 bases are TGTGCCTGGAGTGTACTGGGGGCTGGCTACACCTTC. Protein: CAWSVLGAGYTF.

The genes are TRBV18 and TRBJ1-2; 8 bases map to TRBD1. J lost 4 bases, V lost 3 bases, and 7 bases had no gene match. Germline CDR1 reads KGHSH; CDR2 reads LQKENI. This CDR3 is 15 amino acids long. The CDR3 DNA reads as TGTGCCAGCTCACCGACAGGGGAGGTGGGCTATGGCTACACCTTC. This codes for CASSPTGEVGYGYTF.

This rearrangement joins TRBV5-8 to TRBJ1-1; 9 bases agree with TRBD1. Germline V gene lookup returns CDR1 SGHTS and CDR2 YDEGEE. The CDR3 loop spans 14 amino acids. Losses at the gene ends were 0 bases for V and 4 bases for J; bases not matched to a gene: 1. CDR3 amino acids: CASSLGDRVTEAFF. As DNA, the CDR3 is TGTGCCAGCAGCTTGGGGGACAGGGTCACTGAAGCTTTCTTT.

A remark on this clone: One end of the junction varies from germline; a read error may be responsible. The chain joins TRBV7-7 to TRBJ2-1, with TRBD2 matching over 14 bases. Germline assignment: CDR1 SSHAT and CDR2 FNYEAQ (reference sequence). The CDR3 covers 17 residues. The CDR3: CASSLGPGLAGANEQFF. The CDR3 DNA reads TGTGCTAGCAGCTTGGGGCCGGGACTAGCGGGAGCGAATGAGCAGTTCTTC.

The J gene is TRBJ1-1, the V gene TRBV7-8; D gene uncertain. Germline assignment: CDR1 SGHVS and CDR2 FQNEAQ. This CDR3 is built from 14 residues. V gave up 4 bases and J gave up 11 bases, with 20 bases separating them. CDR3 sequence reads: CASSSRRTPGVAFF. CDR3 sequence (DNA): TGTGCCAGCAGCTCACGCCGGACTCCCGGTGTGGCTTTCTTT.

J is TRBJ2-7 and V is TRBV14; D is perhaps TRBD1 (7 bases). V lost 4 bases and J lost 7, with 23 bases in between. Germline V gene data show CDR1 as SGHDN and CDR2 as FVKESK. The CDR3 consists of 16 residues. CDR3 in DNA: TGTGCCAGCAGCCCTCCTAGACAGGGAGGATTGGGTGAGCAGTACTTC. Its protein is CASSPPRQGGLGEQYF.

This clone showed up just once. The V call is TRBV7-9, the J call TRBJ2-3; unclear D gene. Trimming cost V 2 bases and J 3 bases, with 15 bases left between them. CDR3 length equals 16 residues. Germline V gene lookup returns CDR1 SEHNR and CDR2 FQNEAQ (reference sequence). CDR3 protein: CASSLKGFLRTDTQYF. The CDR3 nucleotides are TGTGCCAGCAGCTTAAAGGGCTTCCTGAGGACAGATACGCAGTATTTT.

This clone appeared a single time. The rearrangement joins TRBV7-3 to TRBJ2-5; D is perhaps TRBD1 or TRBD2 (5 bases each). The length of the CDR3 is 14 residues. V lost 2 bases to trimming and J lost 7 bases, with 14 bases between them. The V gene's germline CDR1 is SGHTA and CDR2 FQGTGA. The CDR3 bases are TGTGCCAGCAGCTTAGGGGGAGCTTCGAGGACCCAGTACTTC. Translated: CASSLGGASRTQYF.

CDR3 DNA sequence: TGTGCCACCAGTGACCGTACTGCCGGGAATCCCCGGCGAGAGACCCAGTACTTC. This sequence encodes CATSDRTAGNPRRETQYF. The chain combines TRBV24-1 with TRBJ2-5; D possibly corresponds to TRBD2 (5 bases). V was clipped by 4 bases and J by 4 bases, with 24 bases between them. In germline, CDR1 is KGHDR, CDR2 SFDVKD. The CDR3 length is 18 residues.

V gene TRBV5-8 combines with J gene TRBJ2-5; no definite D call. This CDR3 has 11 residues. Germline V lookup: CDR1 SGHTS, CDR2 YDEGEE. V lost 4 bases and J 5 bases, leaving 6 bases between the germline ends. The CDR3 DNA follows: TGTGCCAGCAGCATAGGGGAGACCCAGTACTTC. The encoded protein is CASSIGETQYF.

V and J are TRBV30 and TRBJ2-3, with D perhaps matching TRBD1 (6 bases). This CDR3 has 15 amino acids. CDR1 and CDR2 from the germline V gene are GTSNPN and SVGIG (reference sequence). Trimming took off 0 bases at V and 3 bases at J, with 13 bases between the two ends. The DNA of the CDR3 is TGTGCCTGGAGTGTACTACAGGGTATTACAGATACGCAGTATTTT. Translated: CAWSVLQGITDTQYF.

This clone was detected only once. The gene calls are TRBV4-2 and TRBJ2-3; the match to TRBD2 covers 12 bases. The CDR3 covers 15 residues. V lost 3 bases to trimming and J lost 7 bases; unmatched junction nucleotides: 5. Germline V gene lookup returns CDR1 LGHNA and CDR2 YNFKEQ. DNA of the CDR3: TGTGCCAGCAGCCAGGCTAGCGGGGGGGGGTATACGCAGTATTTT. It codes for CASSQASGGGYTQYF.

This clone is a singleton in its sample. The genes are TRBV4-1 and TRBJ2-4; TRBD1 or TRBD2 may be the D gene (5 bases each). V was pared by 4 bases and J by 3 bases, with 19 bases between. Germline values: CDR1 MGHRA, CDR2 YSYEKL. This CDR3 is built from 17 residues. CDR3 in DNA: TGCGCCAGCAGCCCGGATCGAGGGGCAGTCGACAAAAACATTCAGTACTTC. This sequence encodes CASSPDRGAVDKNIQYF.

This sequence joins TRBV2 and TRBJ2-1; TRBD2 agrees at 9 bases. Germline-derived CDR1 and CDR2 are SNHLY and FYNNEI. This CDR3 comprises 12 residues. V lost 6 bases and J lost 10; bases outside the gene matches: 4. The CDR3 region is CASRAGTSEQFF. In DNA form, the CDR3 reads TGTGCCAGCAGGGCCGGGACTAGCGAGCAGTTCTTC. Drawing the rest from reference TRBV2 and TRBJ2-1, the complete variable domain is EPEVTQTPSHQVTQMGQEVILRCVPISNHLYFYWYRQILGQKVEFLVSFYNNEISEKSEIFDDQFSVERPDGSNFTLKIRSTKLEDSAMYFCASRAGTSEQFFGPGTRLTVL.

The V call is TRBV12-3 or TRBV12-4, the J call TRBJ1-1, with D unresolved. There are 12 residues in the CDR3. The V gene lost 4 bases and the J gene lost 1 base, with 4 bases spanning the gap. CDR3 in DNA: TGTGCCAGCAGTTGGGGGAACACTGAAGCTTTCTTT. Translation gives CASSWGNTEAFF.